This TCR beta chain was recorded in a study of blood T cells in healthy people across ages. A second PCR, run for about 6 to 11 cycles, used a sample-barcoded 5' primer plus a J-beta primer mix. TCRdb processed the 5' RACE reads anew with MiXCR; each CDR3 protein has one entry. The data show roughly 800,000 distinct CDR3 sequences, around 25% seen once. Between the trimmed V and J ends, which lost 1 base and 2 bases, there was a span of 10 bases. The CDR3 contains 15 residues. Turning to this clonotype: The antigen is unknown.

Study outcomes and limitations: Diversity was higher, and naive CD4+ cells more numerous, in long-lived donors than in aged donors.

In each sample, at least 7 million PBMCs were isolated. Another study also made use of these data, one on T cells of mothers and their children.

Sequences were obtained from blood. V gene TRBV12-3 or TRBV12-4 combines with J gene TRBJ2-3, with D possibly being TRBD2 (5 bases). The receptor was derived from a boy aged 5-17 years in good health. CDR3 DNA: TGTGCCAGCAGTTTAGATGGGAGCTACACAGATACGCAGTATTTT. Its protein product is CASSLDGSYTDTQYF.